A selection of T cell receptor beta chains follows, all from one sample in a study of shared clonotypes between healthy human individuals. The protocol was immunoSEQ multiplex PCR, while the TCRdb copy is restricted to in-frame clones and leaves out a portion. Of roughly 1,500,000 clones in the sample, around 98.5% were seen once. The sample was naive CD4+ T cells sorted from blood. The receptors originated from a man aged 30 to 39 in good health. Each CDR3 is given with its conserved first and last residue. The order of the fields is V gene, J gene, D gene, clone size, CDR3 protein, CDR3 DNA. D genes are given only for firm matches. For some rows the clone size is stated as once, few or many, or as a class when expanded; others skip it.

>TRBV15|TRBJ2-1|NA|NA
CATSRDSYNEQFF
TGTGCCACCAGCAGAGACTCCTACAATGAGCAGTTCTTC
>TRBV7-9|TRBJ2-1|NA|NA
CASSPRTASYNEQFF
TGTGCCAGCAGCCCCCGGACAGCCTCCTACAATGAGCAGTTCTTC
>TRBV29-1|TRBJ2-5|NA|NA
CSVEMLGQGGGETQYF
TGCAGCGTTGAAATGTTGGGCCAGGGCGGAGGGGAGACCCAGTACTTC
>TRBV4-3|TRBJ1-4|TRBD1|NA
CASSHARDRNEKLFF
TGCGCCAGCAGCCACGCCCGGGACAGGAATGAAAAACTGTTTTTT
>TRBV14|TRBJ2-6|NA|NA
CASSQGRGRANVLTF
TGTGCCAGCAGCCAAGGGAGAGGGAGGGCCAACGTCCTGACTTTC
>TRBV5-4|TRBJ2-3|TRBD2|NA
CASSPGTSGRGGLTDTQYF
TGTGCCAGCAGCCCCGGGACTAGCGGGAGGGGAGGCCTCACAGATACGCAGTATTTT
>TRBV28|TRBJ2-5|TRBD1|NA
CASSPGQAVDTEYF
TGTGCCAGCAGTCCGGGACAGGCAGTCGACACGGAGTACTTC
>TRBV7-2|TRBJ2-5|NA|NA
CASTFTRGGRETQYF
TGTGCCAGCACCTTCACCCGAGGGGGAAGAGAGACCCAGTACTTC
>TRBV10-3|TRBJ2-7|TRBD1|NA
CASMNGQGYEQYF
TGTGCCAGCATGAACGGACAGGGTTACGAGCAGTACTTC
>TRBV28|TRBJ1-2|NA|NA
CASHPRPNYGYTF
TGTGCCAGTCACCCTCGTCCTAACTATGGCTACACCTTC
>TRBV5-1|TRBJ2-5|NA|NA
CASSTIDAGTATTETQYF
TGCGCCAGCAGCACCATTGACGCCGGGACTGCCACCACCGAGACCCAGTACTTC
>TRBV4-2|TRBJ2-3|TRBD1|NA
CASRGQGADTQYF
TGTGCCAGCAGGGGACAGGGGGCAGATACGCAGTATTTT
>TRBV5-1|TRBJ2-7|NA|NA
CASSLWGTGAYEQYF
TGCGCCAGCAGCTTGTGGGGGACTGGAGCCTACGAGCAGTACTTC
>TRBV25-1|TRBJ2-7|TRBD1|NA
CASRDTGAPYEQYF
TGTGCCAGCAGAGACACAGGGGCCCCCTACGAGCAGTACTTC
>TRBV30|TRBJ2-6|TRBD1|NA
CAWRKRDRVGANVLTF
TGTGCCTGGAGAAAACGGGACAGGGTTGGGGCCAACGTCCTGACTTTC
>TRBV10-2|TRBJ1-3|NA|NA
CASTSGNTIYF
TGCGCCAGCACATCTGGAAACACCATATATTTT
>TRBV9|TRBJ1-5|TRBD1|NA
CASSADRASQPQHF
TGTGCCAGCAGCGCCGACAGGGCTAGTCAGCCCCAGCATTTT
>TRBV5-1|TRBJ2-7|NA|NA
CASSSDVVSYEQYF
TGCGCCAGCAGCTCGGACGTTGTCTCCTACGAGCAGTACTTC
>TRBV7-2|TRBJ2-5|NA|once
CASSRVGGLQETQYF
TGTGCCAGCAGCCGTGTTGGAGGTCTCCAAGAGACCCAGTACTTC
>TRBV7-8|TRBJ2-1|TRBD2|NA
CASSVGLAGEGTYNEQFF
TGTGCCAGCAGCGTGGGACTAGCGGGAGAGGGGACCTACAATGAGCAGTTCTTC
>TRBV5-4|TRBJ2-1|TRBD2|NA
CASNKEGLAGAAPYNEQFF
TGTGCCAGCAACAAAGAGGGGCTAGCGGGGGCGGCACCCTACAATGAGCAGTTCTTC
>TRBV5-1|TRBJ2-7|NA|NA
CASSTGLGEQYF
TGCGCCAGTTCCACGGGATTGGGGGAGCAGTACTTC
>TRBV28|TRBJ1-1|NA|NA
CASRWGVTEAFF
TGTGCCAGCAGGTGGGGCGTCACTGAAGCTTTCTTT
>TRBV2|TRBJ2-3|NA|NA
CASQDRSRVTQYF
TGTGCCAGCCAAGATAGGAGCAGGGTTACGCAGTATTTT
>TRBV10-3|TRBJ2-1|TRBD1|once
CAISDTGVGYNEQFF
TGTGCCATCAGTGATACAGGGGTTGGCTACAATGAGCAGTTCTTC
>TRBV18|TRBJ2-1|TRBD2|NA
CASSPVTGLAGGEEQFF
TGTGCCAGCTCACCTGTAACGGGACTAGCGGGAGGTGAAGAGCAGTTCTTC
>TRBV6-1|TRBJ1-2|NA|NA
CASSDHPLAGGYTF
TGTGCCAGCAGTGATCACCCCCTCGCGGGCGGCTACACCTTC
>TRBV19|TRBJ2-7|TRBD2|NA
CASSLGGDLRYEQYF
TGTGCCAGTAGCCTTGGGGGGGACTTACGCTACGAGCAGTACTTC
>TRBV19|TRBJ2-3|TRBD2|NA
CASSILIAGHTQYF
TGTGCCAGTAGTATTCTAATAGCGGGGCATACGCAGTATTTT
>TRBV18|TRBJ1-5|NA|NA
CASSPGGDQPQHF
TGTGCCAGCTCACCGGGTGGGGATCAGCCCCAGCATTTT
>TRBV19|TRBJ1-5|NA|NA
CASSGRPGWSNQPQHF
TGTGCCAGTAGTGGGCGCCCGGGTTGGTCCAATCAGCCCCAGCATTTT
>TRBV19|TRBJ2-3|TRBD2|NA
CASSSSGTNTDTQYF
TGTGCCAGTAGTTCTAGCGGGACCAACACAGATACGCAGTATTTT
>TRBV5-1|TRBJ1-1|NA|NA
CASSLDPGGTEAFF
TGCGCCAGCAGCTTGGATCCGGGAGGGACTGAAGCTTTCTTT
>TRBV18|TRBJ2-3|NA|NA
CASSPPGVATQYF
TGTGCCAGCTCACCACCGGGGGTGGCTACGCAGTATTTT
>TRBV28|TRBJ1-5|NA|NA
CASSRTVRSNQPQHF
TGTGCCAGCAGTCGGACAGTTAGAAGCAATCAGCCCCAGCATTTT
>TRBV10-3|TRBJ1-5|NA|NA
CAISESGVDQPQHF
TGTGCCATCAGTGAGTCAGGGGTGGATCAGCCCCAGCATTTT
>TRBV11-2|TRBJ2-1|NA|once
CASTRSGAPGEQFF
TGTGCCAGCACACGCAGCGGAGCCCCCGGTGAGCAGTTCTTC
>TRBV6-5|TRBJ1-1|NA|NA
CASRGTGMTEAFF
TGTGCCAGCAGGGGCACAGGGATGACTGAAGCTTTCTTT
>TRBV29-1|TRBJ2-3|TRBD2|NA
CSVPSTSGSRQTF
TGCAGCGTCCCTAGTACTAGCGGGAGCCGCCAGACCTTT
>TRBV5-1|TRBJ2-1|NA|NA
CASSLVVGASSNEQFF
TGCGCCAGCAGCTTGGTTGTAGGAGCGTCTAGCAATGAGCAGTTCTTC
>TRBV4-1|TRBJ2-1|TRBD2|NA
CASSEGLAGFYNEQFF
TGCGCCAGCAGCGAGGGACTAGCGGGCTTCTACAATGAGCAGTTCTTC
>TRBV9|TRBJ2-1|NA|NA
CASSVFEGTNNEQFF
TGTGCCAGCAGCGTTTTTGAGGGAACTAACAATGAGCAGTTCTTC
>TRBV5-1|TRBJ1-2|NA|NA
CASSLARVNGYTF
TGCGCCAGCAGCTTGGCCCGGGTCAATGGCTACACCTTC
>TRBV7-6|TRBJ2-7|TRBD2|NA
CASGKGLAGDFYEQYF
TGTGCCAGCGGAAAGGGACTAGCGGGAGATTTCTACGAGCAGTACTTC
>TRBV4-3|TRBJ2-5|TRBD2|NA
CASGRGETQYF
TGCGCCAGCGGGAGGGGAGAGACCCAGTACTTC
>TRBV5-1|TRBJ2-7|NA|once
CASSTRGYEQYF
TGCGCCAGCAGCACCAGGGGTTACGAGCAGTACTTC